Listed below are T cell receptor beta chains from one sample, sequenced in a study of graft-versus-host responses after intestinal transplantation. Using immunoSEQ multiplex PCR, the repertoire was profiled, and TCRdb retains in-frame clones only, with some absent. The sample gives roughly 7,700 clones, roughly 92% of which show up once; roughly 2% is in the top ten. The specimen comprised PBMCs, sampled 11 days after intestinal transplantation. These receptors all stem from a human patient who received an intestinal transplant, so some T cells may come from the graft donor. Each CDR3 is given with its conserved first and last residue. A D gene is named only where the DNA matches it firmly. A row's size may be missing; if present it is once, few, many or a size class.

abundance: few
d_gene: -
j_gene: TRBJ2-7
v_gene: TRBV10-3
CDR3nt: TGTGCCATTGGAGGGCCGGAGATCTACGAGCAGTACTTC
CDR3aa: CAIGGPEIYEQYF

abundance: -
d_gene: TRBD2
j_gene: TRBJ2-3
v_gene: TRBV15
CDR3nt: TGTGCCACCAGCAGCCACCACGAGACTAGCGGGGACACAGATACGCAGTATTTT
CDR3aa: CATSSHHETSGDTDTQYF

abundance: -
d_gene: -
j_gene: TRBJ2-1
v_gene: TRBV9
CDR3nt: TGTGCCAGCAGCGTAGGGAGGAGGACTGAGCAGTTCTTC
CDR3aa: CASSVGRRTEQFF

abundance: -
d_gene: -
j_gene: TRBJ2-1
v_gene: TRBV4-1
CDR3nt: TGCGCCAGCAGCCATGTCTCCGGCAGGAATGAGCAGTTCTTC
CDR3aa: CASSHVSGRNEQFF

abundance: -
d_gene: TRBD2
j_gene: TRBJ2-7
v_gene: TRBV27
CDR3nt: TGTGCCAGCAGTCCCGGGACTAGCGGGAGGATCTACGAGCAGTACTTC
CDR3aa: CASSPGTSGRIYEQYF

abundance: -
d_gene: -
j_gene: TRBJ2-3
v_gene: TRBV19
CDR3nt: TGTGCCAGTAGTATCGGGACTCTAAGAGCCACAGATACGCAGTATTTT
CDR3aa: CASSIGTLRATDTQYF

abundance: -
d_gene: TRBD2
j_gene: TRBJ2-5
v_gene: TRBV2
CDR3nt: TGTGCCAGCAGTGAACTAGCGGGTCCCGGGGGGGAGACCCAGTACTTC
CDR3aa: CASSELAGPGGETQYF

abundance: -
d_gene: -
j_gene: TRBJ1-2
v_gene: TRBV19
CDR3nt: TGTGCCAGTAGTATACAGGGTGACTATGGCTACACCTTC
CDR3aa: CASSIQGDYGYTF

abundance: -
d_gene: -
j_gene: TRBJ2-1
v_gene: TRBV5-1
CDR3nt: TGCGCCAGCAGCTTGGGTCTAGAGGACAATGAGCAGTTCTTC
CDR3aa: CASSLGLEDNEQFF

abundance: -
d_gene: -
j_gene: TRBJ1-1
v_gene: TRBV5-4
CDR3nt: TGTGCCAGCAGCTTGGGAGACACTGAAGCTTTCTTT
CDR3aa: CASSLGDTEAFF